The TCR beta chain described here comes from a study of cytomegalovirus exposure and HLA in healthy donors. Study results and limitations: Immune exposure information comprised only CMV serostatus. The classifier was said to identify cytomegalovirus status with high specificity and sensitivity. For most subjects, TCR beta sequences were reported to predict HLA-A and HLA-B alleles with accuracy.

The study ran its PCR with 60 Vbeta and 13 Jbeta primers. Some clones are missing from TCRdb's copy, which holds only in-frame ones; the method was immunoSEQ multiplex PCR. The repertoire holds over 110,000 clones, with over 60% as singletons. Germline V gene lookup returns CDR1 MRHNA and CDR2 SNTAGT. The CDR3 spans 13 residues. The V end was cut by 2 bases, the J end by 9 bases, with 13 bases between. A remark on this clone: The antigen remains unidentified.

V and J are TRBV6-4 and TRBJ1-1, with D hard to call. Specimen: PBMCs. This TCR came from a male donor in good health and CMV-seropositive. The chain's CDR3 is CASSDNPEAQAFF. CDR3 DNA: TGTGCCAGCAGTGACAACCCCGAGGCACAAGCTTTCTTT.